This paragraph reports one TCR beta chain. The data were obtained in a study of blood T cell repertoires in COVID-19. Source study methods: Reference gene primer amplification gave nucleated cell count estimates. This table comes from immunoSEQ multiplex PCR, and its TCRdb copy is limited to in-frame clones, with some not included. That table is the source of V, J and clone size, and D and trimming were worked out from the DNA. The sample consists of hundreds of thousands of clones, approximately 90% of them appearing once. The CDR3 totals 17 residues. Germline V gene data show CDR1 as SGHDN and CDR2 as FVKESK. V gave up 5 bases and J gave up 6 bases, with 22 bases separating them. Resolution of symptoms, clearance, or two negative PCRs was present in recovered Cohort 3 donors.

Sequencing used PBMCs or T cells enriched from blood (not recorded which). This clonotype was obtained from a woman aged 35 to 49 who had recovered from COVID-19. V usage is TRBV14 and J usage is TRBJ2-2; D is perhaps TRBD1 (6 bases). The CDR3 is CASSETGYLYAPGELFF. CDR3 bases: TGTGCCAGCAGCGAAACAGGGTATCTGTACGCACCCGGGGAGCTGTTTTTT.